A selection of T cell receptor beta chains follows, all from one sample in a study of blood T cell repertoires in COVID-19. TCRdb keeps only in-frame clones here, not all; method: immunoSEQ multiplex PCR. There are about 140,000 clones in the sample; 80% to 85% occur only once, and roughly 8.7% lies in the top ten. Sample: peripheral blood. These receptor sequences come from a man aged 25 to 45 with COVID-19, enrolled during active disease. CDR3s include the opening cysteine and the closing phenylalanine or tryptophan. The D gene is left open where the match is weak. Clone sizes are given selectively: once, few, many, or a class where the clone is expanded.

v_gene	d_gene	abundance	j_gene	CDR3aa	CDR3nt
TRBV12-3/TRBV12-4	.	medium-sized	TRBJ1-1	CASSLGQGYLAFF	TGTGCCAGCAGTTTAGGGCAGGGGTATTTGGCTTTCTTT
TRBV5-3	.	.	TRBJ1-2	CARSCDRLNYGYTF	TGTGCCAGAAGCTGCGACAGGTTAAACTATGGCTACACCTTC
TRBV18	TRBD2	once	TRBJ2-7	CASSPPGLAGGLYEQYF	TGTGCCAGCTCACCCCCGGGACTAGCGGGAGGGCTCTACGAGCAGTACTTC
TRBV9	TRBD1	many	TRBJ2-1	CASTVSGQGASEQFF	TGTGCCAGCACCGTCTCAGGACAGGGGGCTAGTGAGCAGTTCTTC
TRBV19	.	many	TRBJ1-2	CASMARNYGYTF	TGTGCCAGTATGGCCCGTAACTATGGCTACACCTTC
TRBV9	.	.	TRBJ1-1	CASSVEDSPEAFF	TGTGCCAGCAGCGTAGAGGACAGCCCTGAAGCTTTCTTT
TRBV7-9	TRBD2	.	TRBJ2-3	CASSAERDTGTDTQYF	TGTGCCAGCAGCGCAGAGCGGGATACAGGCACAGATACGCAGTATTTT
TRBV10-2	.	.	TRBJ2-7	CASSEHPYEQYF	TGCGCCAGCAGTGAACATCCTTACGAGCAGTACTTC
TRBV7-8	.	once	TRBJ2-1	CASSMTIPNEQFF	TGTGCCAGCAGCATGACTATCCCGAATGAGCAGTTCTTC
TRBV28	.	once	TRBJ2-7	CATLQSGGHEQYF	TGTGCCACCCTCCAATCCGGGGGGCACGAGCAGTACTTC
TRBV12-3/TRBV12-4	.	.	TRBJ2-7	CASSLTVYEQYF	TGTGCCAGCAGTCTCACGGTCTACGAGCAGTACTTC
TRBV6-5	TRBD1	.	TRBJ1-6	CASSRKPGQYTTLHF	TGTGCCAGCAGCCGGAAACCGGGACAGTACACGACCCTCCACTTT
TRBV10-3	TRBD1	.	TRBJ2-2	CAIDREGMAGELFF	TGTGCCATCGACAGGGAAGGAATGGCCGGGGAGCTGTTTTTT
TRBV5-4	TRBD1	once	TRBJ2-1	CATRDRSYNEQFF	TGTGCCACCCGGGACAGGTCCTACAATGAGCAGTTCTTC
TRBV6-2/TRBV6-3	.	.	TRBJ2-4	CASSYLEGAKNIQYF	TGTGCCAGCAGTTACTTGGAGGGAGCCAAAAACATTCAGTACTTC
TRBV5-1	TRBD2	.	TRBJ2-7	CASWFWGQISGRMYEQYF	TGCGCCAGCTGGTTTTGGGGGCAAATTAGCGGGAGAATGTACGAGCAGTACTTC
TRBV3-1/TRBV3-2	.	.	TRBJ2-7	CASSQAWGGPDYEQYF	TGTGCCAGCAGCCAAGCTTGGGGAGGCCCAGACTACGAGCAGTACTTC
TRBV30	TRBD1	.	TRBJ2-3	CAWSPTGGTYTQYF	TGTGCCTGGAGCCCGACAGGGGGGACTTATACGCAGTATTTT
TRBV2	TRBD2	.	TRBJ2-2	CASSGSGRVSGELFF	TGTGCCAGCAGTGGGAGCGGGAGGGTTTCCGGGGAGCTGTTTTTT
TRBV7-9	.	.	TRBJ1-6	CASSLSGAASSYNSPLHF	TGTGCCAGCAGCTTAAGTGGGGCGGCGAGCTCCTATAATTCACCCCTCCACTTT
TRBV9	TRBD2	.	TRBJ2-5	CASSRTSEEETQYF	TGTGCCAGCAGCAGAACTAGCGAAGAAGAGACCCAGTACTTC
TRBV4-1	TRBD2	.	TRBJ2-7	CASGLAGGQGLYEQYF	TGCGCCAGCGGACTAGCGGGAGGCCAGGGCCTCTACGAGCAGTACTTC
TRBV19	TRBD1	.	TRBJ1-4	CASSLGQGNEKLFF	TGTGCCAGTAGCCTCGGACAGGGGAATGAAAAACTGTTTTTT
TRBV27	TRBD2	.	TRBJ2-3	CASSPRWREADTQYF	TGTGCCAGCAGTCCCCGATGGCGGGAGGCAGATACGCAGTATTTT
TRBV4-3	.	few	TRBJ1-5	CASSQDWGGNSNQPQHF	TGCGCCAGCAGCCAAGACTGGGGCGGAAATAGCAATCAGCCCCAGCATTTT
TRBV27	.	.	TRBJ2-7	CASRLQGTAYEQYF	TGTGCCAGCAGGCTACAGGGCACGGCGTACGAGCAGTACTTC
TRBV5-6	.	.	TRBJ2-1	CASSLSYNEQFF	TGTGCCAGCAGCCTAAGTTACAATGAGCAGTTCTTC
TRBV5-4	TRBD2	.	TRBJ2-3	CASSFLAGGPTDTQYF	TGTGCCAGCAGCTTCTTAGCGGGAGGGCCCACAGATACGCAGTATTTT
TRBV27	.	.	TRBJ2-6	CASSEIKSSGANVLTF	TGTGCCAGCAGTGAGATCAAGAGCTCTGGGGCCAACGTCCTGACTTTC
TRBV7-8	.	.	TRBJ1-1	CASSAGGTNTEAFF	TGTGCCAGCAGCGCGGGGGGTACGAACACTGAAGCTTTCTTT
TRBV14	.	.	TRBJ1-2	CASSPDLSRPYGYTF	TGTGCCAGCAGCCCGGACTTATCGCGACCGTATGGCTACACCTTC
TRBV5-6	TRBD2	once	TRBJ2-1	CASSSGLAGGNEQFF	TGTGCCAGCAGCTCGGGACTAGCGGGCGGGAATGAGCAGTTCTTC
TRBV19	.	few	TRBJ2-1	CASSYTGSGEQFF	TGTGCCAGTAGCTACACAGGGTCTGGGGAGCAGTTCTTC
TRBV6-5	.	few	TRBJ2-7	CASSWTREASYEQYF	TGTGCCAGCAGTTGGACGCGGGAAGCGTCCTACGAGCAGTACTTC
TRBV6-5	.	.	TRBJ1-2	CASSPGTKSYTF	TGTGCCAGCAGTCCCGGGACTAAAAGCTACACCTTC
TRBV24-1	.	.	TRBJ2-2	CATSDPGKSGFGELFF	TGTGCCACCAGTGACCCCGGAAAATCAGGGTTCGGGGAGCTGTTTTTT
TRBV7-3	.	.	TRBJ2-7	CASSMDRAYEQYF	TGTGCCAGCAGCATGGACAGAGCCTACGAGCAGTACTTC
TRBV6-2/TRBV6-3	.	.	TRBJ1-6	CASSYSMGARSPLHF	TGTGCCAGCAGTTACTCGATGGGGGCACGGTCACCCCTCCACTTT
TRBV6-5	.	.	TRBJ2-5	CASSYGLQETQYF	TGTGCCAGCAGTTACGGGCTCCAAGAGACCCAGTACTTC
TRBV5-1	.	.	TRBJ1-2	CASRVLANYGYTF	TGCGCCAGCAGGGTACTCGCTAACTATGGCTACACCTTC
TRBV24-1	TRBD1	.	TRBJ1-3	CATRNGIDGDRRTGNTIYF	TGTGCCACCAGGAACGGAATAGATGGGGACAGGCGAACTGGAAACACCATATATTTT